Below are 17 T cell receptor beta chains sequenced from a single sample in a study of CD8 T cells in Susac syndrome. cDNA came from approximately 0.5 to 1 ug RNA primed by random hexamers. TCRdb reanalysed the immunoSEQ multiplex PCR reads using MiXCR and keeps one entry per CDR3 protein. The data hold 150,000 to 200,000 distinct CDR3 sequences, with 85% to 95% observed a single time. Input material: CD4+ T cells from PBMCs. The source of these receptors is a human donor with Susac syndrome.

The CDR3 sequence is CASSQDLNGGAYNEQFF. The CDR3 region has the DNA TGCGCCAGCAGCCAAGATTTGAACGGGGGGGCTTACAATGAGCAGTTCTTC. The chain combines TRBV4-3 with TRBJ2-1; 8 nucleotides align to TRBD2. The CDR3 runs to 17 residues. Germline V lookup: CDR1 LGHNA, CDR2 YSLEER. Trimming took 0 bases from V and 4 from J; bases not matched to a gene: 8.

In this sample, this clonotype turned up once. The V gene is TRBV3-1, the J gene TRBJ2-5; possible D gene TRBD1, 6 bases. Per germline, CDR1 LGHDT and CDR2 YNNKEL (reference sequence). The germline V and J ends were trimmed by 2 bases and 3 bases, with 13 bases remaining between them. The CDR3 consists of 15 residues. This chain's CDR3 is CASSQSKKGEETQYF. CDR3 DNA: TGTGCCAGCAGCCAATCAAAAAAGGGGGAAGAGACCCAGTACTTC.

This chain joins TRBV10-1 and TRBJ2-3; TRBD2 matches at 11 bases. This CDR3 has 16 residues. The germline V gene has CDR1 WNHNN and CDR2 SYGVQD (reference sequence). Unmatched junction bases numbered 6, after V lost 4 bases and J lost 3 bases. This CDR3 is CASSAIAGGRTDTQYF. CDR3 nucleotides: TGCGCCAGCAGTGCAATAGCGGGGGGGCGTACAGATACGCAGTATTTT.

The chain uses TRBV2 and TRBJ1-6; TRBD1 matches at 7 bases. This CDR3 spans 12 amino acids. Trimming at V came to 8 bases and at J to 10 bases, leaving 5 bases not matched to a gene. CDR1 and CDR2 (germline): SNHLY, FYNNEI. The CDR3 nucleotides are TGTGCCAGCGGGGGACAGATCTCACCCCTCCACTTT. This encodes CASGGQISPLHF.

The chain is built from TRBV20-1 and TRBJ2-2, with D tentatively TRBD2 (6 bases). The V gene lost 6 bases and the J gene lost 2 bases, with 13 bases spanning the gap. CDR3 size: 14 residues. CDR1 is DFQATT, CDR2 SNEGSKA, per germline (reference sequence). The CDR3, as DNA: TGCAGTGCCCAAAGCGGGCCCAACACCGGGGAGCTGTTTTTT. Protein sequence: CSAQSGPNTGELFF.

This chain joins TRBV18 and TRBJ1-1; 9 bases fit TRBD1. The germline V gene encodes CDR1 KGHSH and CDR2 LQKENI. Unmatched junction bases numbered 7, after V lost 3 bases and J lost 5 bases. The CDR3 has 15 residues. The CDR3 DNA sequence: TGTGCCAGCTCACCCCTCCCACAGGGGGCAACTGAAGCTTTCTTT. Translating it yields CASSPLPQGATEAFF.

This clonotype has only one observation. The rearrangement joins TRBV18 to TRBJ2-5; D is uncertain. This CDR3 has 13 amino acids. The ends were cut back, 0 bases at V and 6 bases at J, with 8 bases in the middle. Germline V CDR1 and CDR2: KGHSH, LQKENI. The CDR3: CASSPPGEQTQYF. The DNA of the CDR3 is TGTGCCAGCTCACCACCAGGAGAGCAGACCCAGTACTTC.

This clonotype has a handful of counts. CDR3 region: CASTSRGEQYF. CDR3 nucleotide sequence: TGTGCCAGCACCTCCCGGGGCGAGCAGTACTTC. This rearrangement joins TRBV5-4 to TRBJ2-7, with D perhaps matching TRBD2 (5 bases). Germline values: CDR1 SGHNT, CDR2 YYREEE (reference sequence). The ends were cut back, 6 bases at V and 6 bases at J, with 10 bases in the middle. The CDR3 has 11 amino acids.

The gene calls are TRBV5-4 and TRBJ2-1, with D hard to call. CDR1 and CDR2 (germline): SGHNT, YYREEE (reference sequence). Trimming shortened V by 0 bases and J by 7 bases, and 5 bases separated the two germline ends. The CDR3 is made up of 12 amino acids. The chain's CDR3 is CASSLDGNEQFF. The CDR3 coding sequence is TGTGCCAGCAGCTTGGACGGGAATGAGCAGTTCTTC.

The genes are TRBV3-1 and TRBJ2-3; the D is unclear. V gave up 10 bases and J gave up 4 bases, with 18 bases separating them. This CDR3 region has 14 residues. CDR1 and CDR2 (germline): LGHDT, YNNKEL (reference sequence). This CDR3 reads CATFDPSNADTQYF. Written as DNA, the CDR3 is TGTGCCACCTTCGACCCCAGCAACGCAGATACGCAGTATTTT.

CDR3 bases: TGTGCCAGCAGCCAAGGTTGGACCCAGTACTTC. Amino acid sequence: CASSQGWTQYF. This chain connects TRBV14 to TRBJ2-5; D not resolved. Trimming removed 1 base at V and 7 bases at J, with 4 bases between. The CDR3 consists of 11 residues. Germline CDR1 SGHDN, CDR2 FVKESK.

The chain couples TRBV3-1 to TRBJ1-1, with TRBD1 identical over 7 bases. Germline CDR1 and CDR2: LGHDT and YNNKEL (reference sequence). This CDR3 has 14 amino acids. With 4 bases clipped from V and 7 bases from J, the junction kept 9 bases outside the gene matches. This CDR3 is CASSPPLRGLEAFF. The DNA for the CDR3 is TGTGCCAGCAGCCCTCCCCTTAGGGGGCTTGAAGCTTTCTTT.

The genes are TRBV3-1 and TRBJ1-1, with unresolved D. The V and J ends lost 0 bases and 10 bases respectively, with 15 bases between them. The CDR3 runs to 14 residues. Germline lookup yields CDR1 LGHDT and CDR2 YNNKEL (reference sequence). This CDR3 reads CASSQDLGSVRAFF. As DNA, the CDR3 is TGTGCCAGCAGCCAAGATTTGGGGTCTGTTAGAGCTTTCTTT.

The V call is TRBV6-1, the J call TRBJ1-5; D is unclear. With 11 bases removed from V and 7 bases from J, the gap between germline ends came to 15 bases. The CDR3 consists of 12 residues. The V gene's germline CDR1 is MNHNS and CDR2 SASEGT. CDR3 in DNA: TGTGCCTCTAGGGCGCGGGAACAGCCCCAGCATTTT. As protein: CASRAREQPQHF.

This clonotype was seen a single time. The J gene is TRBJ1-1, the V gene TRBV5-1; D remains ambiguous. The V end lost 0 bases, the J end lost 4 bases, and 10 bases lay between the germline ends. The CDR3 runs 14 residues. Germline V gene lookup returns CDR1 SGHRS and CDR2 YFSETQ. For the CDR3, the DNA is TGCGCCAGCAGCTTGGTGGGAGGGTCCACTGAAGCTTTCTTT. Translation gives CASSLVGGSTEAFF.

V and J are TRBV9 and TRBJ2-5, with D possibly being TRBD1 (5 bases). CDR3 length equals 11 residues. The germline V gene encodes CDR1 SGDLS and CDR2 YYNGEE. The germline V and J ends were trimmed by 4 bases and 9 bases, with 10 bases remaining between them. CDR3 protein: CASSQGAAQYF. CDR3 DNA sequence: TGTGCCAGCAGCCAAGGGGCGGCCCAGTACTTC.

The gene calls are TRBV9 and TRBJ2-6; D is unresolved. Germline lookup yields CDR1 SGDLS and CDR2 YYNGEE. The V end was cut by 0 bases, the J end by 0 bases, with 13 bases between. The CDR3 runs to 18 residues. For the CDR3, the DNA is TGTGCCAGCAGCGTAGTGCACCGACTCCCCTCTGGGGCCAACGTCCTGACTTTC. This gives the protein CASSVVHRLPSGANVLTF.